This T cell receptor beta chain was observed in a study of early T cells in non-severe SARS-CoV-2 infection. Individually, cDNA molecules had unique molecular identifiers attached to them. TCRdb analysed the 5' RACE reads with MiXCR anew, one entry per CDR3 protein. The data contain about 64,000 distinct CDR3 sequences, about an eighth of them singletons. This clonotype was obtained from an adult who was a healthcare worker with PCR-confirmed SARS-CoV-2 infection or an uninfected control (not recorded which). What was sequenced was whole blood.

CDR3 coding DNA: TGTGCCACCAGTGACAGGGATAGCAATCAGCCCCAGCATTTT. This sequence encodes CATSDRDSNQPQHF. The rearrangement links TRBV24-1 to TRBJ1-5; D perhaps matches TRBD1 (5 bases). Germline assignment: CDR1 KGHDR and CDR2 SFDVKD. The V end lost 4 bases, the J end lost 0 bases, and 6 bases lay between the germline ends. The CDR3 is 14 residues long.